This T cell receptor (beta chain) was sequenced for a study of blood T cell repertoires in COVID-19. For the study at large: Spain, Italy and the United States supplied samples that represented acute and convalescent COVID-19. Nucleic acid was either cDNA or gDNA, and it came from T cells, B-cell-depleted T cells, or PBMCs.

Authors' data handling: Amplification of reference gene primers provided the estimated nucleated cell counts. Using immunoSEQ multiplex PCR, the repertoire was profiled, and TCRdb retains in-frame clones only, with some absent. V, J and clone size are taken as reported in that table, and D and trimming were inferred from the DNA itself. Found here are more than 80,000 clones, over 55% of them singletons; the top ten hold roughly 0.86%. This CDR3 has 14 amino acids. CDR1 is SNHLY and CDR2 is FYNNEI in the germline V gene. The V and J ends lost 6 bases and 7 bases, in that order; junction bases with no gene match: 4.

This sequence was found in a human donor with acute or convalescent COVID-19. The donor label of this sample is uncertain. Sequenced: peripheral blood. The chain joins TRBV2 to TRBJ1-6, with 9 nucleotides matching TRBD1. The CDR3 protein is CASSRDRVNSPLHF. CDR3 nucleotides: TGTGCCAGCAGCAGGGACAGGGTCAATTCACCCCTCCACTTT.